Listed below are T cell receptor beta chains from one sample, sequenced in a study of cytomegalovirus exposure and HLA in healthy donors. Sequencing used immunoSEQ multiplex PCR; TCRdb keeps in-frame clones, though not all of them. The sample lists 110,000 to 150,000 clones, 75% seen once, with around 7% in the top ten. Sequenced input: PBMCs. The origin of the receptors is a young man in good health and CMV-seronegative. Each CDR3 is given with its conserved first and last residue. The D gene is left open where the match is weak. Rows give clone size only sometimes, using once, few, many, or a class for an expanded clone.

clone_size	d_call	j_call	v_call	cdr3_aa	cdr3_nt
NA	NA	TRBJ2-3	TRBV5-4	CASSSQKGDTDTQYF	TGTGCCAGCAGCTCCCAGAAGGGGGACACAGATACGCAGTATTTT
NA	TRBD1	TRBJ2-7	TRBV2	CASSPGTGPYEQYF	TGTGCCAGCAGTCCCGGGACAGGCCCCTACGAGCAGTACTTC
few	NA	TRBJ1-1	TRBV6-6	CASSPTATMNTEAFF	TGTGCCAGCAGTCCGACAGCTACTATGAACACTGAAGCTTTCTTT
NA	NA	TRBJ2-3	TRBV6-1	CASSHFVETQYF	TGTGCCAGCAGCCACTTCGTCGAGACGCAGTATTTT
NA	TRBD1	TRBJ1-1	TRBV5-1	CASSLEAGGGLEAFF	TGCGCCAGCAGCTTGGAGGCAGGGGGAGGTTTGGAAGCTTTCTTT
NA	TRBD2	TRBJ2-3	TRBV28	CASRRTSEDSQYF	TGTGCCAGTCGTAGGACTAGCGAGGACTCGCAGTATTTT
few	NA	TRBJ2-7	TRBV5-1	CASSLAPDPTGEQYF	TGCGCCAGCAGCTTGGCTCCGGATCCTACGGGCGAGCAGTACTTC
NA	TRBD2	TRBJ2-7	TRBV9	CASSVDASGSYEQYF	TGTGCCAGCAGCGTAGACGCTAGCGGGAGCTACGAGCAGTACTTC
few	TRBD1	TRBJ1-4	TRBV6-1	CASSERDRNEKLFF	TGTGCCAGCAGTGAACGGGACAGAAATGAAAAACTGTTTTTT
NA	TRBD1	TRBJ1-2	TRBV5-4	CASSSPGQGYRYGYTF	TGTGCCAGCAGCTCCCCGGGACAGGGATACCGCTATGGCTACACCTTC
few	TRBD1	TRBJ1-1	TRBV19	CASSLTGGDTEAFF	TGTGCCAGTAGCCTGACAGGGGGGGACACTGAAGCTTTCTTT
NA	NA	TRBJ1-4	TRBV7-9	CASSSDRFLATNEKLFF	TGTGCCAGCAGCTCCGACAGATTTCTTGCAACTAATGAAAAACTGTTTTTT
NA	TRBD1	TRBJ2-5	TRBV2	CASTIQGGRGTQYF	TGTGCCAGCACCATCCAAGGGGGCAGGGGGACCCAGTACTTC
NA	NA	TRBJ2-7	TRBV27	CASSPGPAEIYEQYF	TGTGCCAGCAGTCCAGGGCCAGCAGAAATCTACGAGCAGTACTTC
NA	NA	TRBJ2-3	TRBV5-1	CASSPPRRRSTADTQYF	TGCGCCAGCAGTCCCCCGCGTCGAAGATCCACCGCAGATACGCAGTATTTT
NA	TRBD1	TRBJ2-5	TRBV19	CASSPGQQETQYF	TGTGCCAGTAGCCCGGGACAGCAAGAGACCCAGTACTTC
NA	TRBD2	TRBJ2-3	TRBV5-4	CASSLARGGLAGGADTQYF	TGTGCCAGCAGCTTGGCCCGGGGGGGACTAGCGGGGGGGGCAGATACGCAGTATTTT
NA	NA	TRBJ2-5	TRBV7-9	CASSLSWIAGNYQETQYF	TGTGCCAGCAGCTTAAGTTGGATCGCGGGTAATTACCAAGAGACCCAGTACTTC
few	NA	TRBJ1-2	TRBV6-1	CASRRDSLNGYTF	TGTGCCAGCAGAAGAGACTCTCTCAATGGCTACACCTTC
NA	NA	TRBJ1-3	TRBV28	CASSFPSRLPGNTIYF	TGTGCCAGCAGTTTCCCTAGCAGGCTCCCAGGAAACACCATATATTTT